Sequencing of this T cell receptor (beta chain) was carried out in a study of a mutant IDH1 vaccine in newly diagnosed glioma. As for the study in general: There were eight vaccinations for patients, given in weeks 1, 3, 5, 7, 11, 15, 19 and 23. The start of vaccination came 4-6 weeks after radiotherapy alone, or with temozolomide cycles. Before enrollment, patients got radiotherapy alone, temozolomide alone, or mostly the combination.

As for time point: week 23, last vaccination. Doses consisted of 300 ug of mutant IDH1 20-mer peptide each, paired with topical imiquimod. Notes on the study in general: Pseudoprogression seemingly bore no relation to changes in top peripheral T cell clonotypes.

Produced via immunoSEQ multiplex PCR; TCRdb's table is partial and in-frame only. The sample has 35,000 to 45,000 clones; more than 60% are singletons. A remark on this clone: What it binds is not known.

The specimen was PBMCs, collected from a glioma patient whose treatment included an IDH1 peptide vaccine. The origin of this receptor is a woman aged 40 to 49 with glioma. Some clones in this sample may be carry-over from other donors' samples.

DNA for the CDR3: TGTGCCAGCAGCGTAGTTAGGGACAGAGCGAACACTGAAGCTTTCTTT. Protein: CASSVVRDRANTEAFF. The chain uses TRBV9 and TRBJ1-1, with 7 bases fitting TRBD1. V dropped 0 bases and J dropped 1; count of bases not matched to a gene: 6. Germline CDR1 is SGDLS and CDR2 is YYNGEE. CDR3 length equals 16 residues.